These T cell receptor beta chains were read from a single sample in a study of T cell repertoires in cytomegalovirus infection. TCRdb ran MiXCR on the reads and lists one entry per CDR3 protein. The sample includes approximately 630,000 distinct CDR3 sequences, more than 20% of them seen just once. The specimen sequenced was CD8+ T cells from PBMCs. These receptors were obtained from a human donor in good health (CMV status not recorded). Some clones in this sample may be carry-over from other donors' samples. The CDR3 runs from the conserved cysteine through the conserved F or W. D genes are given only for firm matches. Rows may omit the clone size; those that give it use once, few, many or a size class.

clone_size	j_call	v_call	d_call	cdr3_nt	cdr3_aa
-	TRBJ2-3	TRBV4-2	TRBD1	TGTGTCAGCAGCCAAGCCCGACAGGGATTCGGCACAGATACGCAGTATTTT	CVSSQARQGFGTDTQYF
-	TRBJ2-3	TRBV2	TRBD2	TGTGCCAGCAGTGTGACTAGCGGGGGCGTCTTCGCAGATACGCAGTATTTT	CASSVTSGGVFADTQYF
many	TRBJ2-3	TRBV7-9	-	TGTGCCAGCAGCCCACGGATCTTAAAGGCCGGGGCAGATACGCAGTATTTT	CASSPRILKAGADTQYF
-	TRBJ2-3	TRBV19	TRBD1	TGTGCCAGTACCGAAGGACAGGGGGACACAGATACGCAGTATTTT	CASTEGQGDTDTQYF
-	TRBJ1-1	TRBV29-1	TRBD1	TGCAGCGTTGGACAGGGGGCCGGAGAAGCTTTCTTT	CSVGQGAGEAFF
few	TRBJ1-1	TRBV20-1	-	TGCAGTGCTAGAGAGGGACGGACAGTAGAAGCTTTCTTT	CSAREGRTVEAFF
-	TRBJ1-6	TRBV10-3	-	TGTGCCATCAGTGAGTCATATGACGGGGGGATCTCCTATAATTCACCCCTCCACTTT	CAISESYDGGISYNSPLHF
many	TRBJ1-1	TRBV4-3	-	TGCGCCAGCAGCCCTCTCCACGGGGAACAAGCTTTCTTT	CASSPLHGEQAFF
few	TRBJ2-1	TRBV29-1	TRBD2	TGCAGCGTTGAGGAGCGGGGCCAAGGGAATGAGCAGTTCTTC	CSVEERGQGNEQFF
few	TRBJ2-2	TRBV5-5	TRBD2	TGTGCCAGCAGCTTTCGGGGGGAACAAACGAACACCGGGGAGCTGTTTTTT	CASSFRGEQTNTGELFF
-	TRBJ2-3	TRBV14	TRBD2	TGTGCCAGCAGCCAAGGTAGCGGGGGGACTAGCACAGATACGCAGTATTTT	CASSQGSGGTSTDTQYF
-	TRBJ2-1	TRBV19	-	TGTGCCAGTAGTTCCCAGGACGGGTACAATGAGCAGTTCTTC	CASSSQDGYNEQFF
few	TRBJ2-5	TRBV11-3	TRBD2	TGTGCCAGCAGCTTACGGGCTAGCGGGGGTGAGACCCAGTACTTC	CASSLRASGGETQYF
many	TRBJ1-1	TRBV7-3	-	TGTGCCAGCAGCCAAGGGGCAGGGCCGAACACTGAAGCTTTCTTT	CASSQGAGPNTEAFF
-	TRBJ1-5	TRBV25-1	-	TGTGCCAGCAGTCAGACATATAGCAATCAGCCCCAGCATTTT	CASSQTYSNQPQHF
-	TRBJ2-1	TRBV2	-	TGTGCCACCAGGGGCAGCTTAGGTGAGCAGTTCTTC	CATRGSLGEQFF
-	TRBJ2-3	TRBV28	-	TGTACCAGCAGTTTCGGGGACCTGGGCACAGATACGCAGTATTTT	CTSSFGDLGTDTQYF
-	TRBJ2-3	TRBV5-1	TRBD2	TGCGCCAGCAGCTCTCCTAGAGCGGGGGGGCCTACAGATACGCAGTATTTT	CASSSPRAGGPTDTQYF
many	TRBJ1-1	TRBV7-2	-	TGTGCCAGCAGCTTAGCTGGCAGCATGAACACTGAAGCTTTCTTT	CASSLAGSMNTEAFF
many	TRBJ2-6	TRBV12-3/TRBV12-4	-	TGTGCCAGCAGACCCCACCCGCACTCTGGGGCCAACGTCCTGACTTTC	CASRPHPHSGANVLTF
few	TRBJ2-7	TRBV29-1	-	TGCAGCGTTGAAGATCACGGGGGACAAACGGGAGAGCAGTACTTC	CSVEDHGGQTGEQYF
-	TRBJ2-3	TRBV20-1	-	TGCAGTGCTAGTCGGGGAGTCAGCACAGATACGCAGTATTTT	CSASRGVSTDTQYF
-	TRBJ2-6	TRBV9	-	TGTGCCAGCACCCATCCCCGGGACTCCACATCGGGGGCCAACGTCCTGACTTTC	CASTHPRDSTSGANVLTF
few	TRBJ2-4	TRBV14	-	TGTGCCAGCAGCACTCACAGGGAACTAGCCAAAAACATTCAGTACTTC	CASSTHRELAKNIQYF
few	TRBJ2-1	TRBV14	TRBD1	TGTGCCAGCAGCCAAGTCTACAGGGGGCGTGAGCAGTTCTTC	CASSQVYRGREQFF
few	TRBJ2-6	TRBV20-1	-	TGCAGTGCTAGAGTCCCCAGACACGTAGATTACTCTGGGGCCAACGTCCTGACTTTC	CSARVPRHVDYSGANVLTF
few	TRBJ2-5	TRBV27	-	TGTGCCAGCTCTGCTCGCGGACTACAAGAGACCCAGTACTTC	CASSARGLQETQYF
few	TRBJ1-4	TRBV4-1	-	TGCGCCAGCAGCCAGGCGAGGGAAAAACTGTTTTTT	CASSQAREKLFF
-	TRBJ1-1	TRBV4-2	TRBD1	TGTGCCAGCAGCTTCCCGACAGGGCGAAATGCTTTCTTT	CASSFPTGRNAFF
-	TRBJ1-1	TRBV12-3/TRBV12-4	-	TGTGCCAGCAAAGTGGGTTCCACTGAAGCTTTCTTT	CASKVGSTEAFF
few	TRBJ2-5	TRBV12-3/TRBV12-4	TRBD1	TGTGCCAGCAGTTCCGGGACAGGGGGCCCAGAGACCCAGTACTTC	CASSSGTGGPETQYF
many	TRBJ2-3	TRBV7-6	-	TGTGCCAGCAGCCCGGTTGGAGCCGGGGTCGTGGATACGCAGTATTTT	CASSPVGAGVVDTQYF
few	TRBJ2-5	TRBV9	-	TGTGCCAGCAGCGTAGTCCCAGATTTGGAGACCCAGTACTTC	CASSVVPDLETQYF
-	TRBJ1-1	TRBV7-6	-	TGTGCCAGCAGCTTAGCCGCGGAGGGGGGTGGGACTGAAGCTTTCTTT	CASSLAAEGGGTEAFF
many	TRBJ1-1	TRBV12-3/TRBV12-4	-	TGTGCCAGCAGCTTAGCCATTCTGAACACTGAAGCTTTCTTT	CASSLAILNTEAFF
once	TRBJ2-3	TRBV6-6	-	TGTGCCAGCAGCCCCGGGGGTTATAGCACAGATACGCAGTATTTT	CASSPGGYSTDTQYF
-	TRBJ2-7	TRBV7-6	-	TGTGCCAGCAGCCACGGAAGTTTCATCGAGCTGTACTTC	CASSHGSFIELYF
-	TRBJ2-3	TRBV10-3	TRBD2	TGTGCCATCAGTCTGACTCGGGGGGTCCGCCTGGGCACAGATACGCAGTATTTT	CAISLTRGVRLGTDTQYF
-	TRBJ1-1	TRBV6-5	TRBD1	TGTGCCAGCAGTTTGGTACAGGGGGCGCATGACACTGAAGCTTTCTTT	CASSLVQGAHDTEAFF
few	TRBJ1-2	TRBV7-6	-	TGTGCCAGCAGCCGTGGACAAGATAACTATGGCTACACCTTC	CASSRGQDNYGYTF
few	TRBJ2-1	TRBV27	TRBD1	TGTGCCAGCAGTTTCGGGGGACAGGGGTTGAATGAGCAGTTCTTC	CASSFGGQGLNEQFF